The 27 T cell receptor beta chains listed next were all sequenced from one sample in a study of T cell responses to AZD1222 COVID-19 vaccine (dated by TCRdb to the early 2020s). In light of the paper, this sample's time point label describes: baseline before first vaccination. Library preparation was by the immunoSEQ multiplex PCR assay. TCRdb retrieved this table from immuneACCESS and kept in-frame rearrangements only. Not all clones are present; in checked studies, unresolved V genes account for under half, and no reason is known for the remainder. The sample records roughly 65,000 clones, approximately 91% of which are singletons. Roughly 7.3% of the sample comes from the top ten. The material sequenced was peripheral blood, taken on day 0 of AZD1222 vaccination. The receptor source for this set is an adult in good health.

The V gene is TRBV5-1, the J gene TRBJ2-1; 9 bases align to TRBD2. The CDR3 extends over 16 amino acids. The V and J ends lost 0 bases and 7 bases, in that order; junction bases with no gene match: 8. Per germline, CDR1 SGHRS and CDR2 YFSETQ. In DNA, the CDR3 is TGCGCCAGCAGCTTGGAGGCGGGAGGGCTGAAAAATGAGCAGTTCTTC. It yields the protein CASSLEAGGLKNEQFF. Full variable domain (outside the CDR3, taken from reference TRBV5-1 and TRBJ2-1): KAGVTQTPRYLIKTRGQQVTLSCSPISGHRSVSWYQQTPGQGLQFLFEYFSETQRNKGNFPGRFSGRQFSNSRSEMNVSTLELGDSALYLCASSLEAGGLKNEQFFGPGTRLTVL.

This chain connects TRBV7-8 to TRBJ2-1; no definite D call. The germline V gene encodes CDR1 SGHVS and CDR2 FQNEAQ. The germline V and J ends were trimmed by 5 bases and 2 bases, with 7 bases remaining between them. CDR3 length: 13 amino acids. The CDR3 bases are TGTGCCAGCAGCCTTCAACCCTACAATGAGCAGTTCTTC. Translated, it gives CASSLQPYNEQFF.

This clone came up once. J is TRBJ1-2 and V is TRBV5-8; the match to TRBD1 covers 7 bases. The germline CDR1 and CDR2 sequences are SGHTS and YDEGEE. The CDR3 is 14 residues long. With V trimmed by 4 bases and J by 8 bases, 11 bases remained unmatched. In DNA form, the CDR3 reads TGTGCCAGCAGCGAACAGGGGCAGGTTGGGGGCTACACCTTC. As protein: CASSEQGQVGGYTF.

This clone was found a few times. The gene calls are TRBV6-5 and TRBJ2-7; no reliable D call. The V and J ends lost 6 bases and 2 bases respectively, with 14 bases between them. Germline lookup yields CDR1 MNHEY and CDR2 SVGAGI. This CDR3 has 14 residues. The chain's CDR3 is CASRADDLAYEQYF. The CDR3 bases are TGTGCCAGCAGGGCGGACGATTTAGCCTACGAGCAGTACTTC.

The V and J genes are TRBV18 and TRBJ2-3; D is possibly TRBD1 or TRBD2 (5 bases each). With 2 bases removed from V and 1 base from J, the gap between germline ends came to 16 bases. The CDR3 contains 17 residues. Germline assignment: CDR1 KGHSH and CDR2 LQKENI. This CDR3 is CASSPWGSGRGTDTQYF. Written as DNA, the CDR3 is TGTGCCAGCTCACCATGGGGGTCCGGTAGGGGCACAGATACGCAGTATTTT.

The V call is TRBV5-1, the J call TRBJ1-1; no reliable D call. Germline CDR1 and CDR2: SGHRS and YFSETQ. V dropped 0 bases and J dropped 4 bases, with 13 bases sitting between them. CDR3 length: 15 residues. This CDR3 is CASSLGIGVRTEAFF. The CDR3 bases are TGCGCCAGCAGCTTGGGGATCGGGGTTCGCACTGAAGCTTTCTTT.

This sequence joins TRBV18 and TRBJ2-5; possible D gene TRBD1, 6 bases. Germline V CDR1 and CDR2: KGHSH, LQKENI. V was clipped by 2 bases and J by 3 bases, with 10 bases between them. The CDR3 extends over 14 amino acids. CDR3 bases: TGTGCCAGCTCACCAGGGGGCGCGGAAGAGACCCAGTACTTC. Amino acids: CASSPGGAEETQYF. Based on the CDR3 plus reference TRBV18 and TRBJ2-5, the full variable domain is NAGVMQNPRHLVRRRGQEARLRCSPMKGHSHVYWYRQLPEEGLKFMVYLQKENIIDESGMPKERFSAEFPKEGPSILRIQQVVRGDSAAYFCASSPGGAEETQYFGPGTRLLVL.

The chain couples TRBV5-1 to TRBJ2-1, with D possibly being TRBD1 (6 bases). The CDR3 has 12 residues. V gave up 1 base and J gave up 7 bases, with 6 bases separating them. Germline V gene lookup returns CDR1 SGHRS and CDR2 YFSETQ. CDR3 nucleotide sequence: TGCGCCAGCAGCTTGCAGGGGAATGAGCAGTTCTTC. This gives the protein CASSLQGNEQFF. Full variable domain (outside the CDR3, taken from reference TRBV5-1 and TRBJ2-1): KAGVTQTPRYLIKTRGQQVTLSCSPISGHRSVSWYQQTPGQGLQFLFEYFSETQRNKGNFPGRFSGRQFSNSRSEMNVSTLELGDSALYLCASSLQGNEQFFGPGTRLTVL.

This chain joins TRBV5-6 and TRBJ2-1; 8 nucleotides agree with TRBD1. CDR3 length: 13 residues. Trimming removed 0 bases from V and 10 bases from J; junction bases left unmatched: 3. Germline CDR1 SGHDT, CDR2 YYEEEE. The CDR3 nucleotides read TGTGCCAGCAGCTTGGCCAGGGGGCGGGAGCAGTTCTTC. Encoded protein: CASSLARGREQFF.

This clone turned up a few times. This chain links TRBV19 with TRBJ1-6, with 9 bases lining up with TRBD1. This CDR3 comprises 13 residues. Unmatched junction bases numbered 5, after V lost 10 bases and J lost 7 bases. Germline CDR1 is LNHDA and CDR2 is SQIVND (reference sequence). The CDR3 sequence is CANPGQGNSPLHF. DNA of the CDR3: TGTGCCAACCCCGGACAGGGGAATTCACCCCTCCACTTT.

The rearrangement uses TRBV7-2 and TRBJ1-1, with unresolved D. CDR1 is SGHTA and CDR2 is FQGNSA in the germline V gene. The CDR3 runs to 15 residues. Trimming took 1 base from V and 0 from J, leaving 9 bases between them. CDR3 DNA: TGTGCCAGCAGCTTAGGAACAAGCGTGAACACTGAAGCTTTCTTT. Amino acid sequence: CASSLGTSVNTEAFF.

The CDR3 protein is CASGAAYGYTF. CDR3 in DNA: TGTGCCAGCGGAGCAGCCTATGGCTACACCTTC. The chain has TRBV7-6 and TRBJ1-2; D remains ambiguous. This CDR3 is built from 11 residues. The germline gives CDR1 SGHVS, CDR2 FNYEAQ. Trimming pared 8 bases from V and 4 bases from J, leaving 8 bases between.

This clone was seen only once. The chain couples TRBV6-5 to TRBJ1-5; 8 bases map to TRBD1. The junction had 8 bases not matched to a gene; V was cut back by 6 bases and J by 7 bases. This CDR3 is 14 amino acids long. The germline V gene has CDR1 MNHEY and CDR2 SVGAGI. DNA of the CDR3: TGTGCCAGCAGGCCCGACAGGGGAGTACAGCCCCAGCATTTT. Its translation: CASRPDRGVQPQHF.

The rearrangement joins TRBV7-2 to TRBJ2-1; TRBD2 agrees at 8 bases. The V segment lost 5 bases and the J segment 0 bases; nucleotides outside the gene matches: 9. The CDR3 is 17 amino acids. Germline V gene sequence: CDR1 SGHTA, CDR2 FQGNSA. CDR3 sequence reads: CASSPRRGRSSYNEQFF. The CDR3 region has the DNA TGTGCCAGCAGCCCCCGGCGCGGGAGGAGCTCCTACAATGAGCAGTTCTTC.

The chain is built from TRBV10-3 and TRBJ1-3; D remains ambiguous. The CDR3 is 15 residues long. The germline V gene encodes CDR1 ENHRY and CDR2 SYGVKD. V lost 3 bases to trimming and J lost 3 bases, with 12 bases between them. Here the CDR3 DNA reads TGTGCCATCAGTGATGGACCCCGGCATGGAAACACCATATATTTT. The encoded protein is CAISDGPRHGNTIYF.

The rearrangement joins TRBV29-1 to TRBJ2-7; 13 nucleotides match TRBD2. Germline assignment: CDR1 SQVTM and CDR2 ANQGSEA. This CDR3 is built from 16 residues. The V gene end was trimmed by 5 bases and the J gene end by 7 bases; junction bases not matched to a gene: 14. The CDR3 nucleotides are TGCAGCGTTTCGGGACTAGCGGGAAAGAGGGTCACGGAGCAGTACTTC. Its translation is CSVSGLAGKRVTEQYF.

The rearrangement joins TRBV7-6 to TRBJ2-1; D assignment may be TRBD1 or TRBD2 (5 bases each). The CDR3 runs 15 residues. Trimming removed 2 bases at V and 3 bases at J, with 11 bases between. Germline CDR1 SGHVS, CDR2 FNYEAQ. For the CDR3, the DNA is TGTGCCAGCAGCTTAACCGGGACCTTCTACAATGAGCAGTTCTTC. Encoded protein: CASSLTGTFYNEQFF.

This clone was observed a single time. V usage is TRBV30 and J usage is TRBJ1-1, with D possibly TRBD1 on 6 matching bases. The V gene lost 3 bases and the J gene lost 1 base, with 9 bases spanning the gap. Germline CDR1 is GTSNPN and CDR2 is SVGIG (reference sequence). The CDR3 is 13 amino acids. The CDR3 sequence: CAWSQTGNTEAFF. CDR3 coding DNA: TGTGCCTGGAGCCAGACAGGGAACACTGAAGCTTTCTTT. Filled out from reference TRBV30 and TRBJ1-1, the complete variable domain reads SQTIHQWPATLVQPVGSPLSLECTVEGTSNPNLYWYRQAAGRGLQLLFYSVGIGQISSEVPQNLSASRPQDRQFILSSKKLLLSDSGFYLCAWSQTGNTEAFFGQGTRLTVV.

This chain links TRBV28 with TRBJ1-1; no definite D call. The germline gives CDR1 MDHEN, CDR2 SYDVKM. The ends were cut back, 3 bases at V and 7 bases at J, with 9 bases in the middle. The CDR3 is made up of 12 amino acids. The CDR3 nucleotides are TGTGCCAGCAGTTTGCTGAGGTTTGAAGCTTTCTTT. Its protein is CASSLLRFEAFF.

J is TRBJ2-5 and V is TRBV25-1; 10 bases are shared with TRBD2. Losses at the gene ends were 1 base for V and 4 bases for J; bases not matched to a gene: 3. CDR3 length equals 15 residues. Germline V lookup: CDR1 MGHDK, CDR2 SYGVNS. The CDR3 sequence is CASSEWTSGLETQYF. The DNA for the CDR3 is TGTGCCAGCAGTGAATGGACTAGCGGATTAGAGACCCAGTACTTC.

This chain connects TRBV15 to TRBJ2-3; D call uncertain. The CDR3 covers 17 residues. In germline, CDR1 is LNHNV, CDR2 YYDKDF (reference sequence). The V end lost 5 bases, the J end lost 5 bases, and 23 bases lay between the germline ends. The CDR3 loop is CATSHPVWRLDGDTQYF. CDR3 DNA sequence: TGTGCCACCAGCCACCCCGTTTGGCGGTTGGACGGAGATACGCAGTATTTT.

This clone has just a few counts. The rearrangement uses TRBV9 and TRBJ1-4, with TRBD1 matching over 9 bases. V lost 3 bases, J lost 8 bases, and 11 bases stayed unmatched. The CDR3 runs 16 residues. The germline CDR1 and CDR2 sequences are SGDLS and YYNGEE. In DNA form, the CDR3 reads TGTGCCAGCAGCGACCCCCGGGACAGGGTACGAGAAAAACTGTTTTTT. Its protein is CASSDPRDRVREKLFF.

V gene TRBV5-4 combines with J gene TRBJ2-5; D is perhaps TRBD1 or TRBD2 (5 bases each). Germline V lookup: CDR1 SGHNT, CDR2 YYREEE (reference sequence). This CDR3 region has 14 residues. Trimming shortened V by 6 bases and J by 5 bases, and 17 bases separated the two germline ends. The CDR3 loop is CASTRRDLGETQYF. The CDR3 DNA follows: TGTGCCAGCACCCGAAGGGACCTAGGGGAGACCCAGTACTTC.

The V and J genes are TRBV28 and TRBJ2-5; no firm D call. The V and J ends lost 5 bases and 1 base respectively, with 8 bases between them. Per the germline V gene, CDR1 is MDHEN and CDR2 is SYDVKM. The CDR3 is made up of 13 amino acids. The CDR3: CASSPPSQETQYF. DNA of the CDR3: TGTGCCAGCAGTCCCCCCAGCCAAGAGACCCAGTACTTC. The full variable domain, completed using reference TRBV28 and TRBJ2-5, is DVKVTQSSRYLVKRTGEKVFLECVQDMDHENMFWYRQDPGLGLRLIYFSYDVKMKEKGDIPEGYSVSREKKERFSLILESASTNQTSMYLCASSPPSQETQYFGPGTRLLVL.

CDR3 amino acids: CSVGLTNEKLFF. The CDR3 DNA follows: TGCAGCGTTGGGTTAACTAATGAAAAACTGTTTTTT. This chain uses TRBV29-1 with TRBJ1-4; D remains unclear. Germline V CDR1 and CDR2: SQVTM, ANQGSEA. This CDR3 comprises 12 residues. V lost 4 bases, J lost 1 base, and 4 bases lay in between.

This chain joins TRBV19 and TRBJ2-2; D remains ambiguous. CDR1 is LNHDA, CDR2 SQIVND, per germline (reference sequence). The CDR3 sequence is 16 residues long. V lost 0 bases and J 8 bases, leaving 16 bases between the germline ends. DNA for the CDR3: TGTGCCAGTAGTATAGATGCCTCCCGGCGGTCAGGGGAGCTGTTTTTT. This gives the protein CASSIDASRRSGELFF.

The table lists this clone with a count of one. The chain is built from TRBV2 and TRBJ2-1; maybe TRBD1 (5 bases). Germline V gene lookup returns CDR1 SNHLY and CDR2 FYNNEI. V was shortened by 4 bases and J by 8 bases, with 12 bases between the two germline ends. The CDR3 has 13 amino acids. The chain's CDR3 is CASSAQGVDEQFF. DNA for the CDR3: TGTGCCAGCAGTGCGCAAGGGGTGGATGAGCAGTTCTTC. The variable domain in full, with the rest retrieved from reference TRBV2 and TRBJ2-1, is EPEVTQTPSHQVTQMGQEVILRCVPISNHLYFYWYRQILGQKVEFLVSFYNNEISEKSEIFDDQFSVERPDGSNFTLKIRSTKLEDSAMYFCASSAQGVDEQFFGPGTRLTVL.